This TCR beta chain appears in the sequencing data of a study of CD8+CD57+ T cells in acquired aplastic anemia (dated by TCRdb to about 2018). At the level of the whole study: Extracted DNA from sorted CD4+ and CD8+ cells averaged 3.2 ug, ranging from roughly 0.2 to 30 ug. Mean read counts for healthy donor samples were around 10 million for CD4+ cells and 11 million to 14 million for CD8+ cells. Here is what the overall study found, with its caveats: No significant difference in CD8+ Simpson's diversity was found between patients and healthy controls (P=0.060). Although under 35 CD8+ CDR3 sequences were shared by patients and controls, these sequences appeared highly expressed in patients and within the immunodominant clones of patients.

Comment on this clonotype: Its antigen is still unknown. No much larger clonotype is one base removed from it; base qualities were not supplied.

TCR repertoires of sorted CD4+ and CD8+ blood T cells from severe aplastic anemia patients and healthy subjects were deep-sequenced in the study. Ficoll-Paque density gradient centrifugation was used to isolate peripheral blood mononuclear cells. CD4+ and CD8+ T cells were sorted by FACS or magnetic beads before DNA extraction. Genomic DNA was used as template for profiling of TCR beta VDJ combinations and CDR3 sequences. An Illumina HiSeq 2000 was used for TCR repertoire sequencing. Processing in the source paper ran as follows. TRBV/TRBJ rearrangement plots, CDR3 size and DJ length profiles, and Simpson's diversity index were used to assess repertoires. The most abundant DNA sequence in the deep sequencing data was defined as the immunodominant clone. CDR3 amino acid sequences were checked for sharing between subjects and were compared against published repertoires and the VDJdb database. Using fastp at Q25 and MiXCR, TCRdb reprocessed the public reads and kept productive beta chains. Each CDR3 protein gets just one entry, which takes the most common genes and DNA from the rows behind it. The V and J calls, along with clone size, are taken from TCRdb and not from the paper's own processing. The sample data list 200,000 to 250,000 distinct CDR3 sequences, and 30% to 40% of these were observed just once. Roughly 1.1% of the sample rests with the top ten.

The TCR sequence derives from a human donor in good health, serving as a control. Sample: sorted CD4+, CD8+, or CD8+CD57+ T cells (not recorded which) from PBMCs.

The DNA reads as follows: TGTGCCAGCAGCTCTTCGAGGGACACAGATACGCAGTATTTT. It is translated as CASSSSRDTDTQYF. Recombination joined TRBV7-9 with TRBJ2-3; the D gene is possibly TRBD2, with 5 bases matching. Inclusive of the bounding cysteine and phenylalanine, the CDR3 is 14 residues long. Only the CDR3 DNA stays, 42 bases, in frame from base 1. V is cut by 4 bases and J by 2 bases, and the space between the germline ends is 10 bases. CDR1 SEHNR and CDR2 FQNEAQ were looked up in the germline V gene (reference sequence).